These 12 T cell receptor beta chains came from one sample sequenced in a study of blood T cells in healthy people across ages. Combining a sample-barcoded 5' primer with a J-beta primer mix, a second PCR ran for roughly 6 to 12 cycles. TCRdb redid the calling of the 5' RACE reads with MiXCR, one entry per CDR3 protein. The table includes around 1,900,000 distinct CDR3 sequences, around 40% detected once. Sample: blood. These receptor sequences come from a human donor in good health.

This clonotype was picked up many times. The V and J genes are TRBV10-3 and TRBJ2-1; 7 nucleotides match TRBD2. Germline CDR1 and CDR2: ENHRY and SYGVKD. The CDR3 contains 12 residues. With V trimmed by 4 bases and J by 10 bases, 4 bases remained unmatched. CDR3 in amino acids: CAISGGGGEQFF. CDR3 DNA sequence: TGTGCCATCAGTGGGGGGGGAGGCGAGCAGTTCTTC.

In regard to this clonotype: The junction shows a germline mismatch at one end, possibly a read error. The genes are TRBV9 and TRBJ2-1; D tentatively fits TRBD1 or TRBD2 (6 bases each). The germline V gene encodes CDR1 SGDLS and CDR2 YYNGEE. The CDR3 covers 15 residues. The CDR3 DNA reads TGTGCCAGCAGCGTAGACGGGGGCGCGTACAATAAGCAGTTCTTC. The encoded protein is CASSVDGGAYNKQFF.

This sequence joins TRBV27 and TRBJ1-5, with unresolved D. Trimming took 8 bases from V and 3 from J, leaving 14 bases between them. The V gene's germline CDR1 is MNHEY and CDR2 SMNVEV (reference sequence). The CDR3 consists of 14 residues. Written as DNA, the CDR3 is TGTGCCAGCCAATCCCGAGGCCTCAATCAGCCCCAGCATTTT. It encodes CASQSRGLNQPQHF.

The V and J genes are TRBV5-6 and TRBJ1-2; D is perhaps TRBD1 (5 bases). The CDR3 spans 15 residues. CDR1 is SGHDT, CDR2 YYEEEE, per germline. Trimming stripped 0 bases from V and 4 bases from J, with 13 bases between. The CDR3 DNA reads TGTGCCAGCAGCTTGGCGGAGACGGGGGGCTATGGCTACACCTTC. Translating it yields CASSLAETGGYGYTF.

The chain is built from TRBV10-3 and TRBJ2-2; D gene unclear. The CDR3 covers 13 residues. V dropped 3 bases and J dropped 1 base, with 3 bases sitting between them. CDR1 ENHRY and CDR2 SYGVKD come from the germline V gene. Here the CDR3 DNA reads TGTGCCATCAGTGAACAGAACACCGGGGAGCTGTTTTTT. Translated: CAISEQNTGELFF.

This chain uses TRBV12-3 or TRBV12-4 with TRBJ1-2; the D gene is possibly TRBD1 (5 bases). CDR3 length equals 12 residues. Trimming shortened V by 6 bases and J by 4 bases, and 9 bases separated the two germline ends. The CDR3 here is CASRSTGYGYTF. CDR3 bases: TGTGCCAGCAGATCCACAGGCTATGGCTACACCTTC.

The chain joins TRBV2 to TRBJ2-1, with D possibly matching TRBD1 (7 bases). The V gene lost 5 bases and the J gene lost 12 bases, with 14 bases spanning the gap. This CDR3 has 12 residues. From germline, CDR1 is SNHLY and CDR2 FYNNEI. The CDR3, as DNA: TGTGCCAGCAGTCAGCAGGGGGGAGGGCAGTTCTTC. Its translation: CASSQQGGGQFF.

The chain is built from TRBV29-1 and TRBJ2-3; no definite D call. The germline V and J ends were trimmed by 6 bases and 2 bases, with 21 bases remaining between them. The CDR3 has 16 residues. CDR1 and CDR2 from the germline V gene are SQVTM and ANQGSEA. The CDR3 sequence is CSVKSAVSITTDTQYF. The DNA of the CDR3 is TGCAGCGTGAAGTCGGCAGTATCTATTACCACAGATACGCAGTATTTT.

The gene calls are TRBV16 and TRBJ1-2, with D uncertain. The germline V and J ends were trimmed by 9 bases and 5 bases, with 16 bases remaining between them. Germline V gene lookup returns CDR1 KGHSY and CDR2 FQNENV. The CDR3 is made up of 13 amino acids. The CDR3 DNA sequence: TGTGCCAGTTCAGACCTACCCTCTTATGGCTACACCTTC. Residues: CASSDLPSYGYTF.

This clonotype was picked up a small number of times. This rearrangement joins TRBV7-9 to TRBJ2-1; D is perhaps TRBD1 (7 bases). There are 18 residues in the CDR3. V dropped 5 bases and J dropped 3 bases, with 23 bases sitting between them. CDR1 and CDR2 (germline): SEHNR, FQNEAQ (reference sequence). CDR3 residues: CASSPGGTATIFYNEQFF. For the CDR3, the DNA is TGTGCCAGCAGCCCAGGGGGGACGGCTACCATTTTCTACAATGAGCAGTTCTTC.

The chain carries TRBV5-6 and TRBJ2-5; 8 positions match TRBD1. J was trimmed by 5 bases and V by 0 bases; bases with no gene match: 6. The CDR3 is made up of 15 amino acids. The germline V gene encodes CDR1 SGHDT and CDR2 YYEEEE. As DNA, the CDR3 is TGTGCCAGCAGCTTGGAACAGGGGGTGATGGAGACCCAGTACTTC. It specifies CASSLEQGVMETQYF.

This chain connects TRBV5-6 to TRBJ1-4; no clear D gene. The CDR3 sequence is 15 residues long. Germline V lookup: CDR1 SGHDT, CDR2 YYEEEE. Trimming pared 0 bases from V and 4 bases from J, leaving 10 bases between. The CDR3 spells CASSLGGAGNEKLFF. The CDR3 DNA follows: TGTGCCAGCAGCTTGGGAGGCGCCGGTAATGAAAAACTGTTTTTT.